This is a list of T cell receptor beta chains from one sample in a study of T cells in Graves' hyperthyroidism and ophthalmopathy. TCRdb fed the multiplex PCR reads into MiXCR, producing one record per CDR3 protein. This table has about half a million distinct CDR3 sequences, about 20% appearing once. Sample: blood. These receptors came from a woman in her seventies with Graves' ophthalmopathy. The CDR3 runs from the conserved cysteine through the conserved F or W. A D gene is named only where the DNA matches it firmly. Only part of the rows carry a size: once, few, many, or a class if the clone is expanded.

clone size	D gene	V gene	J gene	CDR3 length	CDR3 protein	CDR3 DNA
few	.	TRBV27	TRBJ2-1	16	CASRIGEGRAGSEQFF	TGTGCCAGCAGGATCGGAGAGGGGCGCGCCGGCAGTGAGCAGTTCTTC
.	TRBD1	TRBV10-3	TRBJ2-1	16	CAIRTTVGQGINEQFF	TGTGCCATCAGGACTACCGTGGGACAGGGGATCAATGAGCAGTTCTTC
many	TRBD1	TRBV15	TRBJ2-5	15	CATSRDQGGEKTQYF	TGTGCCACCAGCAGAGATCAAGGGGGCGAGAAGACCCAGTACTTC
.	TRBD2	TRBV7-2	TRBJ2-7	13	CASSPGLAAEQYF	TGTGCCAGCAGCCCAGGACTAGCGGCCGAGCAGTACTTC
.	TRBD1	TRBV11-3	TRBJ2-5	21	CASSLASTGTGRTVFQETQYF	TGTGCCAGCAGCTTAGCTTCCACCGGGACAGGGAGGACCGTTTTTCAAGAGACCCAGTACTTC
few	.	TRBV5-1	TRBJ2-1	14	CASSLGSDYNEQFF	TGCGCCAGCAGCTTGGGATCGGATTACAATGAGCAGTTCTTC
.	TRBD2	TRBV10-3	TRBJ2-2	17	CAISESTSGSSGGELFF	TGTGCCATCAGTGAGTCGACTAGCGGGAGTTCTGGCGGGGAGCTGTTTTTT
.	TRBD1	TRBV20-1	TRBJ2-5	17	CSARKGGAGGSYETQYF	TGCAGTGCTAGAAAGGGTGGGGCAGGGGGTTCTTACGAGACCCAGTACTTC
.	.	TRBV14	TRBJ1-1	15	CASSRGSSSNTEAFF	TGTGCCAGCAGCCGCGGTTCCTCCTCAAACACTGAAGCTTTCTTT
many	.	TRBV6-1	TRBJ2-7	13	CASSYGTFYEQYF	TGTGCCAGCAGTTACGGGACCTTTTACGAGCAGTACTTC
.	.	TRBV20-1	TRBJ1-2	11	CSAVTNDGYTF	TGCAGTGCTGTTACTAACGATGGCTACACCTTC
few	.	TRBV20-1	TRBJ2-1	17	CSARDFRLEWAGNEQFF	TGCAGTGCTAGAGATTTTCGTTTGGAGTGGGCGGGGAATGAGCAGTTCTTC
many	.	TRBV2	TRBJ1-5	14	CASRFGISNQPQHF	TGTGCCAGCAGGTTCGGTATCAGCAATCAGCCCCAGCATTTT
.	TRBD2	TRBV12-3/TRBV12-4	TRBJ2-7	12	CAGGRGAYEQYF	TGTGCCGGCGGGAGGGGCGCCTACGAGCAGTACTTC
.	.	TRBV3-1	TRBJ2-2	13	CASSQSYTGELFF	TGTGCCAGCAGCCAAAGTTACACCGGGGAGCTGTTTTTT
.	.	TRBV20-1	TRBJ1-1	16	CSASDGQGIRITEAFF	TGCAGTGCTTCGGACGGCCAAGGGATCCGAATCACTGAAGCTTTCTTT
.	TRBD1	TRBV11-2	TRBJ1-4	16	CASSALQQGGSEKLFF	TGTGCCAGCAGCGCCTTACAACAGGGGGGTAGTGAAAAACTGTTTTTT
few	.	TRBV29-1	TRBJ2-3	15	CSVVLFESATDTQYF	TGCAGCGTTGTGTTGTTTGAGAGTGCCACGGATACGCAGTATTTT
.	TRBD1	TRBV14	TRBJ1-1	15	CASSQAGGGTAEAFF	TGTGCCAGCAGCCAAGCAGGGGGCGGGACGGCTGAAGCTTTCTTT
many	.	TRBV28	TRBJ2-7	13	CASSGTPLYEQYF	TGTGCCAGCAGCGGGACACCACTCTACGAGCAGTACTTC
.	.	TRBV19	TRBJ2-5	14	CASTSGEGGETQYF	.